This TCR beta chain was profiled in a study of response to subunit inactivated influenza vaccine. TCRdb reanalysed the RT-PCR reads using MiXCR and keeps one entry per CDR3 protein. The sample has roughly 620,000 distinct CDR3 sequences; about 10% are singletons. This CDR3 comprises 14 residues. Germline values: CDR1 MNHNS, CDR2 SASEGT. V shed 10 bases and J shed 3 bases, with 17 bases lying between them. This sample also belongs to another study, concerning T cells expressing NK-cell markers. According to that study: TCR beta libraries carry UMIs added by 5'RACE template switching. Researchers got TCR beta repertoires out of sorted CD3+CD56+NKG2C+, CD3+CD56+NKG2C- and CD3+CD56-NKG2C+ T cells. Eight donors were sequenced, seven testing HCMV-seropositive and one testing seronegative. The same clonotypes also predominated in the CD3+CD56-NKG2C+ fraction of several donors.

The V call is TRBV6-1, the J call TRBJ2-3; no definite D call. Specimen: PBMCs from blood, collected on the day of vaccination. The receptor was isolated from a man aged 50-59 years who received an inactivated influenza vaccine. The CDR3 here is CAISPQLRTDTQYF. The CDR3 DNA sequence: TGTGCCATTTCTCCCCAGCTACGAACAGATACGCAGTATTTT.